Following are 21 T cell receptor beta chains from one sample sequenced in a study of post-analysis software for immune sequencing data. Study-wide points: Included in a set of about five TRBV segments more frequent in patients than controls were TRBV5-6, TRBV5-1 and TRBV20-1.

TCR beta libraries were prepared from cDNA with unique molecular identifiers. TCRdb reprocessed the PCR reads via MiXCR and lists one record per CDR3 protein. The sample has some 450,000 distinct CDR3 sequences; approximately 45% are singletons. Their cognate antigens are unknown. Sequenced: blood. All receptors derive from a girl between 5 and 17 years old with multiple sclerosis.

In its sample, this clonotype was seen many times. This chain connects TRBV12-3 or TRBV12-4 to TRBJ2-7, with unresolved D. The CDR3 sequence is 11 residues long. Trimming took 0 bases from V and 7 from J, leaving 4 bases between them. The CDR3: CASSLASEQYF. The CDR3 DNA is TGTGCCAGCAGTTTAGCGTCGGAGCAGTACTTC.

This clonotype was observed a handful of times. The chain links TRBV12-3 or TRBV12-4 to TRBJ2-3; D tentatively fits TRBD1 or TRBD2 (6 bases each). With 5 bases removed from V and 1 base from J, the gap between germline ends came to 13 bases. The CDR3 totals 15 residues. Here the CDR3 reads CASSRLEGGTDTQYF. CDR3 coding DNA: TGTGCCAGCAGTCGACTAGAGGGGGGCACAGATACGCAGTATTTT.

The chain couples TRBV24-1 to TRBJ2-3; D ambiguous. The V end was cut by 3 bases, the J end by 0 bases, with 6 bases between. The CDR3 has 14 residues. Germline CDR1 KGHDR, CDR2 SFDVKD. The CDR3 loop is CATSDVTSTDTQYF. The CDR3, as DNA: TGTGCCACCAGTGATGTGACTAGCACAGATACGCAGTATTTT.

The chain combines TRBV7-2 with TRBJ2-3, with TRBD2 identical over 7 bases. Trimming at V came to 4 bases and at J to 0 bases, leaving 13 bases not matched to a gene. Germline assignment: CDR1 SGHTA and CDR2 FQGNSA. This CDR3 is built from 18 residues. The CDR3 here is CASSSRVGAGMSTDTQYF. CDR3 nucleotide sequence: TGTGCCAGCAGCTCCCGGGTTGGAGCGGGGATGAGCACAGATACGCAGTATTTT. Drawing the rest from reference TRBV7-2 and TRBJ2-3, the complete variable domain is GAGVSQSPSNKVTEKGKDVELRCDPISGHTALYWYRQSLGQGLEFLIYFQGNSAPDKSGLPSDRFSAERTGGSVSTLTIQRTQQEDSAVYLCASSSRVGAGMSTDTQYFGPGTRLTVL.

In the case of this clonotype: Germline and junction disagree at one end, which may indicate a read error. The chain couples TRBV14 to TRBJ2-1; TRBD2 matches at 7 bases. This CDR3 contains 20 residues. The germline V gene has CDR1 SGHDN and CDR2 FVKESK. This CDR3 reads CASSQVLVAGARGLDNVQFF. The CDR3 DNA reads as TGTGCCAGCAGCCAAGTTTTGGTAGCGGGTGCCCGGGGTTTGGATAATGTGCAGTTCTTC.

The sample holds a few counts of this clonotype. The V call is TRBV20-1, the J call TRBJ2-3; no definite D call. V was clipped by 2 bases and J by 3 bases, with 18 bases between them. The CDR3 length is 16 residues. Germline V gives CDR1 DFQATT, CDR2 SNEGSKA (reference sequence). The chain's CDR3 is CSARWGGPRRTDTQYF. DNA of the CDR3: TGCAGTGCTAGATGGGGTGGGCCACGACGAACAGATACGCAGTATTTT.

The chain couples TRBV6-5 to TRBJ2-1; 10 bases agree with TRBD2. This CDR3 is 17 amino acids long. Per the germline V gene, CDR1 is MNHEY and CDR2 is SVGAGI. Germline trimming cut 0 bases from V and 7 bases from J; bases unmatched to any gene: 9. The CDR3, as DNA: TGTGCCAGCAGTTACTCCCCCCTAGCGGGAGTGTGGAATGAGCAGTTCTTC. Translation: CASSYSPLAGVWNEQFF.

CDR3 sequence (DNA): TGTGCCAGCAGCCCGCGTCAGGGGTCCCCTGGGGCCAACGTCCTGACTTTC. This sequence encodes CASSPRQGSPGANVLTF. The chain has TRBV3-1 and TRBJ2-6, with D maybe TRBD1 (6 bases). Per germline, CDR1 LGHDT and CDR2 YNNKEL (reference sequence). The CDR3 sequence is 17 residues long. V was pared by 4 bases and J by 2 bases, with 15 bases between.

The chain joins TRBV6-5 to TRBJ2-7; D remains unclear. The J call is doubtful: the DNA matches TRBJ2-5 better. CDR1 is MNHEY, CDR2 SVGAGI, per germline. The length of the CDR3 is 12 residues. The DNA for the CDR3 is TGTGCCAGCAGTCACCTCGAGGAGACCCAGTACTTC. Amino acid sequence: CASSHLEETQYF.

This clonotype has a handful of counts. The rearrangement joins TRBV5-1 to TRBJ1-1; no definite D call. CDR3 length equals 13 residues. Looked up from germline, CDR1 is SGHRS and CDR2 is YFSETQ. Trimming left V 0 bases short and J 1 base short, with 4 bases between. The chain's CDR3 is CASSLDANTEAFF. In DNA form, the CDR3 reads TGCGCCAGCAGCTTGGATGCGAACACTGAAGCTTTCTTT.

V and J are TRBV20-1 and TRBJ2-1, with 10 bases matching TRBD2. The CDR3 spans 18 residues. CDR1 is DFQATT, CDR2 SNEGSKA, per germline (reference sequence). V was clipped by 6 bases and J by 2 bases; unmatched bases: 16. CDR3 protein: CSASPAASGRGTYNEQFF. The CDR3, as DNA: TGCAGTGCGTCCCCCGCAGCTAGCGGGAGAGGGACCTACAATGAGCAGTTCTTC.

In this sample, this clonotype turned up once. The CDR3 loop is CASSHRDRKENYGYTF. The DNA for the CDR3 is TGCGCCAGCAGCCACCGAGACCGAAAGGAAAACTATGGCTACACCTTC. The chain links TRBV4-3 to TRBJ1-2; the D is unclear. This CDR3 is built from 16 residues. Germline V gene sequence: CDR1 LGHNA, CDR2 YSLEER. Trimming shortened V by 3 bases and J by 2 bases, and 16 bases separated the two germline ends.

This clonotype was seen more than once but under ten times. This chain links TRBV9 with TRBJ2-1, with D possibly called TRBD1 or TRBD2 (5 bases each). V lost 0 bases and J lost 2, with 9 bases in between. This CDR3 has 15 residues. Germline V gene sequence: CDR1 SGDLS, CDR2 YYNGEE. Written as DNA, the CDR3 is TGTGCCAGCAGCGTAGACGGGGCCACCTACAATGAGCAGTTCTTC. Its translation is CASSVDGATYNEQFF. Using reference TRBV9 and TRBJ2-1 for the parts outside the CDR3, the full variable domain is DSGVTQTPKHLITATGQRVTLRCSPRSGDLSVYWYQQSLDQGLQFLIQYYNGEERAKGNILERFSAQQFPDLHSELNLSSLELGDSALYFCASSVDGATYNEQFFGPGTRLTVL.

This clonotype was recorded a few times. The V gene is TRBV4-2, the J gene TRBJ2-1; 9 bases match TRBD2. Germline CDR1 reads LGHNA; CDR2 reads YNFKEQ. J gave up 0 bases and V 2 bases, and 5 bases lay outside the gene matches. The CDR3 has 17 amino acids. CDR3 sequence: CASSQRTSGYSYNEQFF. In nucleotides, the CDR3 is TGTGCCAGCAGCCAAAGAACTAGCGGGTACTCCTACAATGAGCAGTTCTTC.

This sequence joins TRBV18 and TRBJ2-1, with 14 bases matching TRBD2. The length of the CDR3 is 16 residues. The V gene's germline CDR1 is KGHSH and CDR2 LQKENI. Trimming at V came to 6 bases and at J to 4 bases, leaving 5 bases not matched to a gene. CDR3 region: CASSEGLAGAYNEQFF. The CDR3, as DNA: TGTGCCAGCTCCGAGGGACTAGCGGGGGCGTACAATGAGCAGTTCTTC. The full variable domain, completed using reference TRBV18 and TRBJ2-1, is NAGVMQNPRHLVRRRGQEARLRCSPMKGHSHVYWYRQLPEEGLKFMVYLQKENIIDESGMPKERFSAEFPKEGPSILRIQQVVRGDSAAYFCASSEGLAGAYNEQFFGPGTRLTVL.

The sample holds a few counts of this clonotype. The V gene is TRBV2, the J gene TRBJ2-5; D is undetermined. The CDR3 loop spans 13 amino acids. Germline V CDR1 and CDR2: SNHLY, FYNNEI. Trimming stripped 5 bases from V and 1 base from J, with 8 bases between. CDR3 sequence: CASSPDTQETQYF. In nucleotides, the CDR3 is TGTGCCAGCAGTCCCGACACCCAAGAGACCCAGTACTTC.

The CDR3 DNA reads as TGTGCCAGTACCGACCACTCCTACGAGCAGTACTTC. Protein product: CASTDHSYEQYF. The chain has TRBV27 and TRBJ2-7; D call uncertain. Between the trimmed V and J ends, which lost 9 bases and 0 bases, there was a span of 9 bases. The germline V gene has CDR1 MNHEY and CDR2 SMNVEV (reference sequence). The CDR3 length is 12 residues.

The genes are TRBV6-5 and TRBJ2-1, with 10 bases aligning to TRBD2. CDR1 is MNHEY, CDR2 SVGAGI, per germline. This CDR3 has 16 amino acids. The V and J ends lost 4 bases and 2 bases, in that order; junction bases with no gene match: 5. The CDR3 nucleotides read TGTGCCAGCAGTTCTGTGACTAGCGGGCCCTACAATGAGCAGTTCTTC. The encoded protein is CASSSVTSGPYNEQFF.

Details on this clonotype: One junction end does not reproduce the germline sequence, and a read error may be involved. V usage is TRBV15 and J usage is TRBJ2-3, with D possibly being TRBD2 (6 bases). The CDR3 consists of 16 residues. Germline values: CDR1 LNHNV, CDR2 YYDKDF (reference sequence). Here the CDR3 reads CATRRVPSGSTDTQYF. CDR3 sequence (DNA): TGTGCCACCCGCAGAGTCCCCAGCGGGAGCACAGATACGCAGTATTTT.

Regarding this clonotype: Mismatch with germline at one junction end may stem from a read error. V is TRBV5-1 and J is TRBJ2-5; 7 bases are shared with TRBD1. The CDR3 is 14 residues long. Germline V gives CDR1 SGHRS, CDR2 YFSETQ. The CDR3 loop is CASSLSTGEETQYF. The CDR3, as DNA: TGTGCCAGCAGCTTAAGCACAGGGGAAGAGACCCAGTACTTC.

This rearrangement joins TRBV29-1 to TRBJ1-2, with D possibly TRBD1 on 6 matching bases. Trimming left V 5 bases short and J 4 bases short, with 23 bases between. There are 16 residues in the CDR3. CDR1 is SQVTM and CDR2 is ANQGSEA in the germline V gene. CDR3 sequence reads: CSVLRAGQPTGYGYTF. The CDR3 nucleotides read TGCAGCGTTTTAAGGGCCGGACAGCCAACGGGCTATGGCTACACCTTC.